This T cell receptor (beta chain) was observed in a study of regulatory T cells in long-lasting Graves disease. Construction of the TCR beta libraries employed iRepertoire HTBI primers in conjunction with Arm-PCR of CDR3 regions. Each CDR3 protein is one row after TCRdb ran MiXCR on the multiplex PCR reads. Of 350,000 to 550,000 distinct CDR3 sequences in the sample, 16% were seen once. V lost 2 bases to trimming and J lost 1 base, with 6 bases between them. This CDR3 is 14 amino acids long. Sample time point: newly diagnosed GD, antithyroid drugs for less than 3 months. The TCR library used RNA extracted from PBMCs. The table lists this clonotype with a few counts. Separately, the same data were catalogued under a study of T cells in Graves' hyperthyroidism and ophthalmopathy.

The source was peripheral blood mononuclear cells (PBMCs), collected at new diagnosis, from a patient treated with antithyroid drugs. The receptor was isolated from a woman under 30 with Graves disease. The V call is TRBV6-7, the J call TRBJ2-4, with D uncertain. TRBV6-7 is an ORF, with its function uncertain. CDR3 in amino acids: CASSYAPAKNIQYF. The CDR3 DNA reads as TGTGCCAGCAGTTACGCGCCGGCCAAAAACATTCAGTACTTC.